The 10 T cell receptor beta chains below all came from one sample that was sequenced in a study of T-cell memory formation after mild COVID-19. Each CDR3 protein is one row after TCRdb ran MiXCR on the 5' RACE reads. Altogether 110,000 or so distinct CDR3 sequences are present, 22% being singletons, with the ten largest covering around 40%. Material for sequencing was PBMCs or a T cell subset sorted from them (not recorded which). These receptors originate from a young man who had mild COVID-19 (a few samples of this study predate the infection). Cell type and time point are not known.

The genes are TRBV30 and TRBJ2-2, with TRBD1 identical over 7 bases. The CDR3 has 14 residues. J gave up 1 base and V 4 bases, and 3 bases lay outside the gene matches. Germline lookup yields CDR1 GTSNPN and CDR2 SVGIG (reference sequence). In DNA form, the CDR3 reads TGTGCCTGGATAAGGGACAGGAACACCGGGGAGCTGTTTTTT. Its protein is CAWIRDRNTGELFF.

The chain has TRBV20-1 and TRBJ2-2; D uncertain. The CDR3 length is 14 residues. V was shortened by 3 bases and J by 0 bases, with 8 bases between the two germline ends. Per germline, CDR1 DFQATT and CDR2 SNEGSKA (reference sequence). The CDR3 DNA reads as TGCAGTGCTAGTGGGCCCACGAACACCGGGGAGCTGTTTTTT. This sequence encodes CSASGPTNTGELFF.

The sample holds a few counts of this clonotype. The gene calls are TRBV12-3 or TRBV12-4 and TRBJ2-2; D is unclear. The V gene lost 11 bases and the J gene lost 0 bases, with 10 bases spanning the gap. This CDR3 spans 13 amino acids. This CDR3 is CACADTNTGELFF. The CDR3 DNA follows: TGTGCCTGTGCCGACACGAACACCGGGGAGCTGTTTTTT.

This clonotype appeared a few times. The CDR3 nucleotides read TGTGCCAGTAGTATAGGTACGGTGGATATTGAGCAGTTCTTC. Amino acid sequence: CASSIGTVDIEQFF. V is TRBV19 and J is TRBJ2-1; the D is unclear. The CDR3 totals 14 residues. Trimming removed 1 base from V and 9 bases from J, with 13 bases in between. Germline CDR1 is LNHDA and CDR2 is SQIVND (reference sequence).

J is TRBJ2-7 and V is TRBV18; D possibly uses TRBD1 or TRBD2 (5 bases each). The V and J ends lost 6 bases and 4 bases respectively, with 13 bases between them. CDR1 and CDR2 (germline): KGHSH, LQKENI. The CDR3 has 13 residues. The CDR3, as DNA: TGTGCCAGCTCCGGGGTGACAGCTTACGAGCAGTACGTC. The encoded protein is CASSGVTAYEQYV.

This clonotype was observed a handful of times. The rearrangement uses TRBV6-2 or TRBV6-3 and TRBJ2-7; 7 bases align to TRBD2. V shed 5 bases and J 2 bases; nucleotides not matched to a gene: 6. The V gene's germline CDR1 is MNHEY and CDR2 SVGEGT. This CDR3 comprises 14 residues. The CDR3 coding sequence is TGTGCCAGCAGTCAAGCGGGACGGGCCTACGAGCAGTACGTC. It yields the protein CASSQAGRAYEQYV.

This clonotype has just a few counts. The chain joins TRBV2 to TRBJ2-3, with D unresolved. Trimming removed 6 bases from V and 1 base from J, with 5 bases in between. CDR3 length equals 12 residues. Germline V CDR1 and CDR2: SNHLY, FYNNEI. The CDR3 sequence is CASRAGTDTQYF. The CDR3 DNA sequence: TGTGCCAGCAGAGCCGGCACAGATACGCAGTATTTT.

Only a few counts were recorded for this clonotype. The chain links TRBV4-2 to TRBJ2-2; the D is unclear. V lost 1 base, J lost 5 bases, and 8 bases lay in between. This CDR3 has 14 amino acids. The germline V gene encodes CDR1 LGHNA and CDR2 YNFKEQ. DNA of the CDR3: TGTGCCAGCAGCCAAGGGGCCTTTACCGGGGAGCTGTTTTTT. As protein: CASSQGAFTGELFF.

The chain joins TRBV20-1 to TRBJ2-3; D is unclear. The CDR3 is 15 residues long. The germline V gene has CDR1 DFQATT and CDR2 SNEGSKA (reference sequence). Trimming took off 3 bases at V and 3 bases at J, with 16 bases between the two ends. Here the CDR3 DNA reads TGCAGTGCTAGCCCCGCCGGTCAAGGGACAGATACGCAGTATTTT. Its protein product is CSASPAGQGTDTQYF.

This clonotype was observed a handful of times. The CDR3 loop is CASSVSGGGTTDTQYF. The CDR3 DNA sequence: TGTGCCAGCAGCGTTAGCGGGGGGGGTACCACAGATACGCAGTATTTT. The V call is TRBV9, the J call TRBJ2-3; 11 bases map to TRBD2. Germline CDR1 is SGDLS and CDR2 is YYNGEE. V was clipped by 2 bases and J by 2 bases; unmatched bases: 4. CDR3 length: 16 amino acids.